This T cell receptor (beta chain) derives from a study of hypomethylating agent response in myelodysplastic syndrome listed by TCRdb under 2021. Notes on the research overall: The hypomethylating agent given was azacitidine in about 70% of the 11 patients and decitabine in 3 of 11 patients. Among the myelodysplastic syndrome patients in the cohort, under 10 were male and 2 were female. On average the patients were 72.2 +/- 6.3 years old, and a diploid cytogenetic profile was seen most often. The mutation found most frequently was TET2, which appeared in about 50% of the 11 patients. Six or seven patients responded with complete response or hematologic improvement, and roughly 5 patients were non-responders. Response was defined as complete response or hematologic improvement, and any patient who met neither criterion was considered a non-responder. What the research found in general, with its limitations: Only approximately 11 patients were analyzed, so the cohort was small. Age matching of healthy control donors to MDS patients was not performed, and the MDS versus healthy comparison could have been impacted by this lack of age matching. Novel clonotypes emerged more often in responders, while non-responders showed more contracted clonotypes after treatment. The shared GLIPH2 clusters might recognize novel MDS antigens, but this possibility was not confirmed and requires experimental validation. After treatment with a hypomethylating agent, no significant changes in richness, rarefaction diversity or clonality were seen, whether all patients were considered together or each response group separately.

Concerning this clone itself: Its antigen target is currently unknown. Per-nucleotide qualities are absent, and no much larger clonotype sits a single base away.

Receptors were amplified or captured by the immunoSEQ multiplex PCR assay. Sequencing was run at survey resolution with two replicates of approximately 200 ng each, for a total of roughly 400 ng of DNA per sample. Rearranged TCRB sequences in genomic DNA were detected with the hsTCRB kit using multiplex PCR primers targeting V and J genes. The CDR3 region was amplified in a first PCR of roughly 33 cycles using the QIAGEN Multiplex PCR Kit. A second PCR of approximately 8 cycles attached sample barcodes and Illumina adapters to each replicate. A QuantStudio 6 together with the KAPA library quantification kit was used to quantify the pooled libraries. Roughly 16 pM of pooled libraries were sequenced on an Illumina MiSeq with 156-cycle single-end reads and a 15-cycle index read. Processing in the source paper ran as follows. Of some 170,000 unique clonotypes, 1.5% to 2% were flagged by VDJdb annotation as previously reported viral-epitope-specific clonotypes. Raw reads were processed into normalized, annotated TCRB repertoires with the immunoSEQ Data Assistant and immunoSEQ Analyzer. Clonotypes were analyzed with the immunarch R package version 0.6.5 and BioAnalyzer. Before richness was estimated, every repertoire was downsampled to the clone count of the smallest repertoire. Clonotypes were sorted into expanded, contracted or novel categories with Fisher's exact tests, where novel meant the clonotype had zero frequency before treatment. GLIPH2 clustered significantly changed CDR3 beta sequences using simulation_depth=1000 and kmer_min_depth=3, excluding CDR3s shorter than five residues. The source is immuneACCESS, and TCRdb retained only in-frame sequences with V and J called. Part of the clones is not carried over; for the studies checked, unresolved V genes explain less than half of this, and the remainder is unexplained. The DNA was the basis for D and trimming; V, J and clone size are from that table. The sample table lists about 10,000 clones, over 80% of them with a count of one. The leading ten clones occupy 3% to 4% of the sample.

T-cell subsets were not sorted, so the analysis was performed on bulk bone marrow. TCR beta CDR3 regions were immunosequenced from bone marrow of roughly 11 myelodysplastic syndrome patients before and after hypomethylating agent therapy. To track the repertoire longitudinally, every patient provided one baseline bone marrow along with two to three bone marrows taken at different post-treatment timepoints. Genomic DNA was isolated from whole bone marrow, and DNA quality was assessed with TapeStation, NanoDrop OneC and PicoGreen assays. Including the terminal cysteine and phenylalanine, the CDR3 comprises 14 residues. The entry retains the CDR3 DNA only, 42 bases that are in frame from base 1. For CDR1 and CDR2, the germline V gene (reference sequence) lists LNHDA and SQIVND. The junction shows trimming of 7 bases on V and 3 bases on J, plus 16 bases between the germline ends.

The receptor chain draws on TRBV19 and TRBJ2-7, with TRBD2 perhaps the D gene, on 5 matching bases. The input for sequencing was bone marrow, taken before or after starting hypomethylating agent treatment for myelodysplastic syndrome (not recorded which). The origin of this receptor is a human donor with myelodysplastic syndrome. The CDR3 here reads CASTPGSLNYEQYF. The DNA is as follows: TGTGCCAGTACCCCGGGGTCCCTGAACTACGAGCAGTACTTC.